These 25 T cell receptor beta chains originate from one sample sequenced in a study of cytomegalovirus exposure and HLA in healthy donors. The data were produced by immunoSEQ multiplex PCR, yet TCRdb's version contains in-frame clones alone and is incomplete. The sample shows over 250,000 clones, around 90% of them seen only once. What was sequenced was PBMCs. These receptors were collected from a woman aged 25 to 39 in good health and CMV-seropositive.

In its sample, this clone was seen once. This chain links TRBV5-1 with TRBJ2-5, with a weak D call TRBD2 (6 bases). V was cut by 4 bases and J by 4 bases, with 17 bases left in between. The CDR3 is 15 amino acids. Per the germline V gene, CDR1 is SGHRS and CDR2 is YFSETQ. CDR3 loop: CASSGGDRLTETQYF. The CDR3 DNA follows: TGCGCCAGCAGCGGAGGGGACCGCTTAACAGAGACCCAGTACTTC.

This chain joins TRBV10-3 and TRBJ1-2, with a weak D call TRBD1 (5 bases). V was shortened by 6 bases and J by 6 bases, with 8 bases between the two germline ends. Germline assignment: CDR1 ENHRY and CDR2 SYGVKD. CDR3 length: 11 amino acids. The DNA of the CDR3 is TGTGCCATCAGCCGGGGGAATGGCTACACCTTC. Translated, it gives CAISRGNGYTF.

This clone has just one count. This chain links TRBV28 with TRBJ2-4, with 11 bases identical to TRBD1. CDR1 and CDR2 (germline): MDHEN, SYDVKM. Unmatched junction bases numbered 3, after V lost 0 bases and J lost 8 bases. The CDR3 consists of 15 residues. For the CDR3, the DNA is TGTGCCAGCAGTTTATGGGACAGGGGGCAGGACATTCAGTACTTC. Protein product: CASSLWDRGQDIQYF.

The chain couples TRBV29-1 to TRBJ2-7; a weak D match, TRBD1 (6 bases). The CDR3 runs to 12 residues. The ends were cut back, 5 bases at V and 1 base at J, with 9 bases in the middle. The germline V gene has CDR1 SQVTM and CDR2 ANQGSEA. CDR3 in DNA: TGCAGCGTTTATGGGACATCCTACGAGCAGTACTTC. It specifies CSVYGTSYEQYF.

This sequence joins TRBV11-2 and TRBJ2-5; 8 bases match TRBD2. Losses at the gene ends were 3 bases for V and 6 bases for J; bases not matched to a gene: 18. The V gene's germline CDR1 is SGHAT and CDR2 FQNNGV. CDR3 length: 18 amino acids. The DNA for the CDR3 is TGTGCCAGCAGCTTTAACGTTTTTCGGGAGGGCCGCGGGAAGACCCAGTACTTC. This gives the protein CASSFNVFREGRGKTQYF. The full variable domain, in which reference TRBV11-2 and TRBJ2-5 provide the parts outside the CDR3, is EAGVAQSPRYKIIEKRQSVAFWCNPISGHATLYWYQQILGQGPKLLIQFQNNGVVDDSQLPKDRFSAERLKGVDSTLKIQPAKLEDSAVYLCASSFNVFREGRGKTQYFGPGTRLLVL.

In this sample, this clone turned up a few times. V and J are TRBV28 and TRBJ2-7; D is perhaps TRBD1 (5 bases). Trimming took 4 bases from V and 3 from J, leaving 7 bases between them. The CDR3 spans 12 residues. Per the germline V gene, CDR1 is MDHEN and CDR2 is SYDVKM. The CDR3 is CASSWGSYEQYF. The CDR3 coding sequence is TGTGCCAGCAGTTGGGGCAGCTACGAGCAGTACTTC.

The V and J genes are TRBV5-4 and TRBJ1-2, with TRBD1 as a possible D gene (6 bases). Germline lookup yields CDR1 SGHNT and CDR2 YYREEE (reference sequence). Between the trimmed V and J ends, which lost 0 bases and 8 bases, there was a span of 11 bases. The CDR3 has 13 amino acids. The CDR3 DNA follows: TGTGCCAGCAGCTTGGACAGGGATGGAGGCTACACCTTC. Encoded protein: CASSLDRDGGYTF.

The V call is TRBV12-5, the J call TRBJ2-1; TRBD2 aligns across 8 bases. Trimming at V came to 6 bases and at J to 8 bases, leaving 6 bases not matched to a gene. CDR1 and CDR2 from the germline V gene are LGHNT and FRNRAP. CDR3 length: 13 residues. The CDR3 coding sequence is TGTGCTAGTGGGCTCGGACTAGCCTATGAGCAGTTCTTC. Its protein product is CASGLGLAYEQFF. Full variable domain (remainder filled in from reference TRBV12-5 and TRBJ2-1): DARVTQTPRHKVTEMGQEVTMRCQPILGHNTVFWYRQTMMQGLELLAYFRNRAPLDDSGMPKDRFSAEMPDATLATLKIQPSEPRDSAVYFCASGLGLAYEQFFGPGTRLTVL.

This chain uses TRBV6-4 with TRBJ1-1; D ambiguous. The CDR3 covers 13 residues. Germline lookup yields CDR1 MRHNA and CDR2 SNTAGT. V was clipped by 7 bases and J by 1 base, with 10 bases between them. CDR3 region: CASKLKANTEAFF. The DNA for the CDR3 is TGTGCCAGCAAATTAAAGGCGAACACTGAAGCTTTCTTT.

The chain's CDR3 is CASSQDHSGHNEQFF. CDR3 in DNA: TGCGCCAGCAGCCAAGATCACTCGGGGCACAATGAGCAGTTCTTC. The V gene is TRBV4-1, the J gene TRBJ2-1; TRBD1 or TRBD2 may be the D gene (5 bases each). Looked up from germline, CDR1 is MGHRA and CDR2 is YSYEKL. Trimming removed 0 bases at V and 5 bases at J, with 11 bases between. The CDR3 is 15 residues long.

The chain carries TRBV19 and TRBJ1-5; D not certain. The V gene lost 6 bases and the J gene lost 3 bases, with 15 bases spanning the gap. Per germline, CDR1 LNHDA and CDR2 SQIVND (reference sequence). The CDR3 is 15 residues long. The CDR3 spells CASSFTERSNQPQHF. In nucleotides, the CDR3 is TGTGCCAGTAGCTTTACGGAGAGATCCAATCAGCCCCAGCATTTT.

The genes are TRBV5-6 and TRBJ2-2; D uncertain. The CDR3 spans 12 residues. Trimming took 4 bases from V and 1 from J, leaving 2 bases between them. Germline CDR1 reads SGHDT; CDR2 reads YYEEEE. The CDR3 region is CASSVNTGELFF. CDR3 in DNA: TGTGCCAGCAGCGTGAACACCGGGGAGCTGTTTTTT.

This clone was detected only a few times. In DNA, the CDR3 is TGTGCCAAAGACGGACTGATCTATGGCTACACCTTC. Translating it yields CAKDGLIYGYTF. The J gene is TRBJ1-2, the V gene TRBV10-3; D unresolved. Germline V gene lookup returns CDR1 ENHRY and CDR2 SYGVKD. The V end was cut by 10 bases, the J end by 4 bases, with 13 bases between. The CDR3 extends over 12 amino acids.

This clone was observed a single time. The rearrangement uses TRBV6-1 and TRBJ1-5; perhaps TRBD1 as D (6 bases). The CDR3 length is 15 residues. The germline gives CDR1 MNHNS, CDR2 SASEGT. The V end was cut by 6 bases, the J end by 4 bases, with 16 bases between. CDR3 DNA: TGTGCCAGCAGAAAACAGGGTGAAGGAAATCAGCCCCAGCATTTT. This sequence encodes CASRKQGEGNQPQHF.

The chain uses TRBV28 and TRBJ1-2, with a possible D match to TRBD1 (6 bases). This CDR3 has 16 amino acids. Trimming removed 3 bases from V and 2 bases from J, with 16 bases in between. Per the germline V gene, CDR1 is MDHEN and CDR2 is SYDVKM. CDR3: CASSFGGAGRNYGYTF. In DNA, the CDR3 is TGTGCCAGCAGTTTTGGGGGGGCCGGTCGAAACTATGGCTACACCTTC.

V is TRBV18 and J is TRBJ2-7; 7 bases are a match to TRBD2. CDR1 KGHSH and CDR2 LQKENI come from the germline V gene. After removal of 3 bases from V and 7 bases from J, the junction contained 9 bases not matched to a gene. This CDR3 is 14 amino acids long. The CDR3, as DNA: TGTGCCAGCTCACCTTCCGCGACTAGCTTTGAGCAGTACTTC. This encodes CASSPSATSFEQYF.

The rearrangement uses TRBV28 and TRBJ2-7, with D perhaps matching TRBD2 (5 bases). The CDR3 runs to 14 residues. V lost 7 bases, J lost 3 bases, and 16 bases lay in between. CDR1 and CDR2 (germline): MDHEN, SYDVKM. CDR3: CASIPGSSGYEQYF. CDR3 DNA sequence: TGTGCCAGCATCCCGGGGAGCTCCGGCTACGAGCAGTACTTC.

This chain joins TRBV28 and TRBJ2-7, with D hard to call. This CDR3 region has 12 residues. Deletions cut 8 bases from V and 4 bases from J, with 12 bases between. Looked up from germline, CDR1 is MDHEN and CDR2 is SYDVKM. CDR3 sequence reads: CASRTQKYEQYF. The CDR3 coding sequence is TGTGCCAGCCGCACCCAGAAATACGAGCAGTACTTC.

The gene calls are TRBV18 and TRBJ1-1; 9 nucleotides line up with TRBD1. V lost 5 bases, J lost 4 bases, and 5 bases stayed unmatched. Germline CDR1 and CDR2: KGHSH and LQKENI. The CDR3 runs to 14 residues. The CDR3 nucleotides read TGTGCCAGCTCATGGACAGGGGACGGCACTGAAGCTTTCTTT. Translation: CASSWTGDGTEAFF.

The chain has TRBV18 and TRBJ2-2; no reliable D call. CDR3 length: 15 residues. The germline gives CDR1 KGHSH, CDR2 LQKENI. Trimming pared 1 base from V and 6 bases from J, leaving 12 bases between. The CDR3 spells CASSPLVLDAGELFF. The CDR3, as DNA: TGTGCCAGCTCACCACTGGTGCTAGATGCCGGGGAGCTGTTTTTT.

This rearrangement joins TRBV5-8 to TRBJ1-5, with TRBD1 matching over 7 bases. The CDR3 runs 15 residues. Germline V gives CDR1 SGHTS, CDR2 YDEGEE. The V segment lost 4 bases and the J segment 1 base; nucleotides outside the gene matches: 5. The chain's CDR3 is CASSARGGSNQPQHF. The CDR3 DNA sequence: TGTGCCAGCAGCGCCAGGGGGGGAAGCAATCAGCCCCAGCATTTT.

The rearrangement joins TRBV6-1 to TRBJ2-3; no clear D gene. Germline CDR1 reads MNHNS; CDR2 reads SASEGT. Trimming shortened V by 3 bases and J by 1 base, and 14 bases separated the two germline ends. This CDR3 region has 16 residues. The CDR3 loop reads CASSELGWPGTDTQYF. The CDR3 nucleotides are TGTGCCAGCAGTGAGTTGGGGTGGCCGGGCACAGATACGCAGTATTTT.

The chain employs TRBV27 and TRBJ1-5; possible D gene TRBD1, 6 bases. V lost 4 bases and J 6 bases, leaving 16 bases between the germline ends. There are 15 residues in the CDR3. In germline, CDR1 is MNHEY, CDR2 SMNVEV (reference sequence). The chain's CDR3 is CASSSWTDHRQPQHF. In DNA form, the CDR3 reads TGTGCCAGCAGTTCCTGGACAGACCACCGTCAGCCCCAGCATTTT.

This rearrangement joins TRBV6-4 to TRBJ2-3; 8 bases agree with TRBD2. With 2 bases clipped from V and 3 bases from J, the junction kept 7 bases outside the gene matches. Per the germline V gene, CDR1 is MRHNA and CDR2 is SNTAGT. The CDR3 totals 16 residues. The CDR3 loop is CASSDVAGSVTDTQYF. The CDR3 nucleotides read TGTGCCAGCAGTGACGTAGCGGGATCTGTGACAGATACGCAGTATTTT.

V gene TRBV4-3 combines with J gene TRBJ2-5, with D hard to call. The germline gives CDR1 LGHNA, CDR2 YSLEER. CDR3 length: 13 residues. V lost 2 bases and J 4 bases, leaving 8 bases between the germline ends. The CDR3: CASSQTYTETQYF. The CDR3 DNA follows: TGCGCCAGCAGCCAAACTTACACAGAGACCCAGTACTTC.